These T cell receptor beta chains were read from a single sample in a study of cytomegalovirus exposure and HLA in healthy donors. TCRdb's copy holds only in-frame clones and misses some; the assay was immunoSEQ multiplex PCR. The table lists some 80,000 clones, with 0.95% to 1.3% in the top ten. The sample comprised PBMCs. These TCRs come from a woman aged 30 to 39 in good health and CMV-seronegative. The CDR3 runs from the conserved cysteine through the conserved F or W. A D gene is named only where the DNA matches it firmly.

CDR3 DNA	CDR3 protein	D gene	J gene	V gene
TGCGCCAGCAGCCATAACCCCCCCCCGGGAACTGAAGCTTTCTTT	CASSHNPPPGTEAFF	.	TRBJ1-1	TRBV5-1
TGCGCCAGCAGCTTAAGTGCAGGTTTTCAAGAGACCCAGTACTTC	CASSLSAGFQETQYF	.	TRBJ2-5	TRBV5-1
TGTGCCAGCAGCGTAGATCCGCTCGGGGCGGGGGTTTTAGAGACCCAGTACTTC	CASSVDPLGAGVLETQYF	TRBD2	TRBJ2-5	TRBV9
TGTGCCAGCATCAAGGGAGGGAGCCCAGGGATGGGTGAAGCTTTCTTT	CASIKGGSPGMGEAFF	.	TRBJ1-1	TRBV6-6
TGTGCCAGCAAATCGGGGTCCCGCGAGGAGCAGTACTTC	CASKSGSREEQYF	.	TRBJ2-7	TRBV6-6
TGTGCCAGCTCGCCGACAGGGAACACTGAAGCTTTCTTT	CASSPTGNTEAFF	.	TRBJ1-1	TRBV18
TGTGCCAGCAGTGGCCCCCAACTAGCCAAAAACATTCAGTACTTC	CASSGPQLAKNIQYF	.	TRBJ2-4	TRBV6-1
TGTGCCAGCAGGCAGGGGGCATACACTGAAGCTTTCTTT	CASRQGAYTEAFF	TRBD1	TRBJ1-1	TRBV27
TGCGCCAGCAGCCAAGAAACAGGGGGGAGCTCCTATAATTCACCCCTCCACTTT	CASSQETGGSSYNSPLHF	TRBD1	TRBJ1-6	TRBV4-1
TGTGCCAGCAGTGCTTGGACAGGGGACGCTTATGGCTACACCTTC	CASSAWTGDAYGYTF	TRBD1	TRBJ1-2	TRBV6-1
TGTGCCAGCTCACCGGTACAGGGCGCTACTAACTATGGCTACACCTTC	CASSPVQGATNYGYTF	.	TRBJ1-2	TRBV18
TGTGCCAGCTCGACGGAGGCCGTGGATAATTCACCCCTCCACTTT	CASSTEAVDNSPLHF	.	TRBJ1-6	TRBV2
TGTGCCAGCAGGTCCGGGACATTAGGGAAAAAACTGTTTTTT	CASRSGTLGKKLFF	.	TRBJ1-4	TRBV6-5
TGTGCCAGCAGTGAGGGACAGGAGCATCAGCCCCAGCATTTT	CASSEGQEHQPQHF	TRBD1	TRBJ1-5	TRBV2
TGTGCCTGGAGGGACAGGGGCAATGAAAAACTGTTTTTT	CAWRDRGNEKLFF	TRBD1	TRBJ1-4	TRBV30
TGCGCCAGCAGCCAAGTGTTCCGGGACAGGGCTTATGGCTACACCTTC	CASSQVFRDRAYGYTF	TRBD1	TRBJ1-2	TRBV4-1
TGTGCCAGTAGTATAAAAGGTCTGGGGACACACAATGAGCAGTTCTTC	CASSIKGLGTHNEQFF	.	TRBJ2-1	TRBV19
TGCGCCAGCAGCTTGGTGGGACAGGGTTCCGGAAACACCATATATTTT	CASSLVGQGSGNTIYF	TRBD1	TRBJ1-3	TRBV5-1